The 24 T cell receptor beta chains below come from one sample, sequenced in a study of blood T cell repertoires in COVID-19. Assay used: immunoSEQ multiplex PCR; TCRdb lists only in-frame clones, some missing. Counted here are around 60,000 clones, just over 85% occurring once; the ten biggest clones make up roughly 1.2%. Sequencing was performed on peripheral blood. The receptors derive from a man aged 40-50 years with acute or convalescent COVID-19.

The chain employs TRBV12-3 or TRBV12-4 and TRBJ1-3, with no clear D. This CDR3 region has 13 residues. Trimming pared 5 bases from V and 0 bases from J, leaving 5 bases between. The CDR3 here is CASSRGSGNTIYF. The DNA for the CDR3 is TGTGCCAGCAGTCGGGGCTCTGGAAACACCATATATTTT.

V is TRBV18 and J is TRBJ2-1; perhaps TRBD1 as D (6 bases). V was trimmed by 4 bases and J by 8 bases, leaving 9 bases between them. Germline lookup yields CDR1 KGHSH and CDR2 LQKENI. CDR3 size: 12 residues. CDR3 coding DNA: TGTGCCAGCTCACTAAACAGGGATGAGCAGTTCTTC. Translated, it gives CASSLNRDEQFF.

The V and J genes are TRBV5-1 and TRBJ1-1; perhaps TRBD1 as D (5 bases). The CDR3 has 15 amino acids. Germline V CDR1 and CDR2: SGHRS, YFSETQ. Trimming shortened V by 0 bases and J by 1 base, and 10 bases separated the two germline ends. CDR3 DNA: TGCGCCAGCAGCTTGGAATACGGGGGGAACACTGAAGCTTTCTTT. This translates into CASSLEYGGNTEAFF.

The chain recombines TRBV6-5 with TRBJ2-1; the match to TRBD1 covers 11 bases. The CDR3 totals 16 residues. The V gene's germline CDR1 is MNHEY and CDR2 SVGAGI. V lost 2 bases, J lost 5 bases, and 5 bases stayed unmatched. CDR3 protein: CASSYGQGAQDNEQFF. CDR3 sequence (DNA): TGTGCCAGCAGTTACGGACAGGGGGCGCAGGACAATGAGCAGTTCTTC.

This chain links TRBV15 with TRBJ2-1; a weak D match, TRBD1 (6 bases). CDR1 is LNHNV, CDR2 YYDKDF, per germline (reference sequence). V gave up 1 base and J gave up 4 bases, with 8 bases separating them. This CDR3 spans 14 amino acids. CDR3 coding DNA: TGTGCCACCAGCAGAGGGCAGGGGTACAATGAGCAGTTCTTC. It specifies CATSRGQGYNEQFF.

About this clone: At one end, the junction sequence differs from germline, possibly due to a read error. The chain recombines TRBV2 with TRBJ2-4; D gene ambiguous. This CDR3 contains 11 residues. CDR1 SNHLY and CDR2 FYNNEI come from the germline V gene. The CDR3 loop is CASSAVKSKRF. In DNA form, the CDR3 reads TGTGCCAGCAGTGCGGTCAAGAGCAAGCGCTTC.

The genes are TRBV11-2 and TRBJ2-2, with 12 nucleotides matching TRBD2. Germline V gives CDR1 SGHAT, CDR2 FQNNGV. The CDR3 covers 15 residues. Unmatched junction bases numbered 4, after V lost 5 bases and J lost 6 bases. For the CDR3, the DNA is TGTGCCAGCAGCCCCGGACTAGCGGGGCCCGGGGAGCTGTTTTTT. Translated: CASSPGLAGPGELFF.

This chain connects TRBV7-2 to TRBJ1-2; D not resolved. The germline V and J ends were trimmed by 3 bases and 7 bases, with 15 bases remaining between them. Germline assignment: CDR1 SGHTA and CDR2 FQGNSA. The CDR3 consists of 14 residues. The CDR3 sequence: CASSFYGWAGGYTF. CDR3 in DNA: TGTGCCAGCAGCTTCTATGGCTGGGCAGGTGGCTACACCTTC.

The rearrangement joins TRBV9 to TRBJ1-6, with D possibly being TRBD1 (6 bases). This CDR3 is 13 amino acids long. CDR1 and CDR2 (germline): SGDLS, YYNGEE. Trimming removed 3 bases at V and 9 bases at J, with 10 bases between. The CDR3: CASSASQGSPLHF. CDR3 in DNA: TGTGCCAGCAGCGCTTCACAGGGTTCACCCCTCCACTTT.

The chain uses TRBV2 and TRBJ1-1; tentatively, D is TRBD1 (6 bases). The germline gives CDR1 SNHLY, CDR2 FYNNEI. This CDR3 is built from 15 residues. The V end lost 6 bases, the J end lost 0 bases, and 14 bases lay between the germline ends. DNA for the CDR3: TGTGCCAGCAGCCTAGCGGGACAAATGAACACTGAAGCTTTCTTT. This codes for CASSLAGQMNTEAFF.

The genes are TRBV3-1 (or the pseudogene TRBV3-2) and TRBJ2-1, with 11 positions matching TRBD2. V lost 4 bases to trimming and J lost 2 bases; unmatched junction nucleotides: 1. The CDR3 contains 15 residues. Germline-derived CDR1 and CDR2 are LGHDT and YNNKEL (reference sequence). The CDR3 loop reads CASSPSGGPYNEQFF. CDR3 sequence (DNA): TGTGCCAGCAGCCCTAGCGGGGGGCCCTACAATGAGCAGTTCTTC.

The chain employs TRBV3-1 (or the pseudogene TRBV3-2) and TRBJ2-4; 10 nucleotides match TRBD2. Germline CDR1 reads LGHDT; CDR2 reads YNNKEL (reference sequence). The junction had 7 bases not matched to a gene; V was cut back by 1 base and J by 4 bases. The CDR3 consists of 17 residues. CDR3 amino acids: CASSQAYTSGEKNIQYF. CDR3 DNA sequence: TGTGCCAGCAGCCAAGCGTATACTAGCGGGGAAAAAAACATTCAGTACTTC.

The CDR3 loop is CASRARQGVNEQFF. CDR3 in DNA: TGTGCCAGCCGGGCGAGACAGGGGGTTAATGAGCAGTTCTTC. This chain links TRBV2 with TRBJ2-1; 9 bases align to TRBD1. This CDR3 is built from 14 residues. CDR1 is SNHLY, CDR2 FYNNEI, per germline. The trim removed 8 bases at V and 7 bases at J, leaving 9 bases unmatched.

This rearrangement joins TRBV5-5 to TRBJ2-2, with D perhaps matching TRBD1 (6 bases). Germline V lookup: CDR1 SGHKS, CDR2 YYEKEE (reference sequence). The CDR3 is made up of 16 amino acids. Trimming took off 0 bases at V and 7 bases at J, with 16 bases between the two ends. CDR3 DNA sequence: TGTGCCAGCAGCTTGGCTTTTAAACAGGGATACGGGGAGCTGTTTTTT. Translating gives CASSLAFKQGYGELFF.

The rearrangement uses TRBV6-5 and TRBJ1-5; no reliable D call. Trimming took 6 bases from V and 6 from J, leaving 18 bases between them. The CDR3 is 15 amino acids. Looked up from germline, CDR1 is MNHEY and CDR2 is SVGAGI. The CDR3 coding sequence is TGTGCCAGCAGCCTCCGCCCCTCTCCCGGTCAGCCCCAGCATTTT. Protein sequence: CASSLRPSPGQPQHF.

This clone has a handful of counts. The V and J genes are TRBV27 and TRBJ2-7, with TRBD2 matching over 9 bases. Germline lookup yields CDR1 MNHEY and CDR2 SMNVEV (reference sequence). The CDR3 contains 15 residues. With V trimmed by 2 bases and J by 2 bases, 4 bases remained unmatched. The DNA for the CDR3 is TGTGCCAGCAGTTTACTAGCGGGGAAAACCTACGAGCAGTACTTC. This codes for CASSLLAGKTYEQYF.

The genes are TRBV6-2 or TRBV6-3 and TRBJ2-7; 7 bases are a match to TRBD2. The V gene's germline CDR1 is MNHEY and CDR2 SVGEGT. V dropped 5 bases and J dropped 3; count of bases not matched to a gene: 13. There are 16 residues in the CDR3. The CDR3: CASSRGLWREDYEQYF. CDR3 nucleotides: TGTGCCAGCAGTCGGGGACTATGGAGAGAAGACTACGAGCAGTACTTC.

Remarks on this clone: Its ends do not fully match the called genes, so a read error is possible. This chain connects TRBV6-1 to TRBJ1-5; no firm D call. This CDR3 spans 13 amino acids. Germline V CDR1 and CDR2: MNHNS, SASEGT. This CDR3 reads CASSQANFQPQHF. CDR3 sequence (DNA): TGTGCCAGCAGTCAAGCGAACTTTCAGCCCCAGCATTTT.

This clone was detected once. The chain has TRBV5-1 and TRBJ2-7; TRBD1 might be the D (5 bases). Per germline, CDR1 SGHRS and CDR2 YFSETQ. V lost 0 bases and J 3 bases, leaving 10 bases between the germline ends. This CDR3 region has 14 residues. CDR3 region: CASSLAAGRYEQYF. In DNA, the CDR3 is TGCGCCAGCAGCTTGGCCGCAGGGCGCTACGAGCAGTACTTC.

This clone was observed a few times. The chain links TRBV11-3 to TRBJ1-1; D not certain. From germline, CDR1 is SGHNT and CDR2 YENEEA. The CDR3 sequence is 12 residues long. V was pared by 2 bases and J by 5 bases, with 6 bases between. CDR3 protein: CASSLILTEAFF. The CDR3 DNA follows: TGTGCCAGCAGCTTAATCCTTACTGAAGCTTTCTTT.

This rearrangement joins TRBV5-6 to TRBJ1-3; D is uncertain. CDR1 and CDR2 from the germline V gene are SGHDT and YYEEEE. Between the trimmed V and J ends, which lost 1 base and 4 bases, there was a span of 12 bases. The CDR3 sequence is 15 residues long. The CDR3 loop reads CASSLTLTSGNTIYF. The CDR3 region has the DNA TGTGCCAGCAGCTTGACCCTGACATCAGGAAACACCATATATTTT.

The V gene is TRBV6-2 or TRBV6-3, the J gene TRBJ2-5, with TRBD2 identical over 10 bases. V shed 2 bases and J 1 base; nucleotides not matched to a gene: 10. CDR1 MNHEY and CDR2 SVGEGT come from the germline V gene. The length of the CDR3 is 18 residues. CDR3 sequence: CASSYGLSSSGGQETQYF. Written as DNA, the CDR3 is TGTGCCAGCAGTTACGGCTTATCCTCTAGCGGGGGCCAAGAGACCCAGTACTTC.

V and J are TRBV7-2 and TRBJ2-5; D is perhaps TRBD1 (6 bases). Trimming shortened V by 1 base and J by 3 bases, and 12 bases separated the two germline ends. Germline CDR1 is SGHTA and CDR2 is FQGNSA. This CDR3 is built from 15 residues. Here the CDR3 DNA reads TGTGCCAGCAGCTTAGAGTGGGACACCAAAGAGACCCAGTACTTC. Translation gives CASSLEWDTKETQYF. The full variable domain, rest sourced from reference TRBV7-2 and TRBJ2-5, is GAGVSQSPSNKVTEKGKDVELRCDPISGHTALYWYRQSLGQGLEFLIYFQGNSAPDKSGLPSDRFSAERTGGSVSTLTIQRTQQEDSAVYLCASSLEWDTKETQYFGPGTRLLVL.

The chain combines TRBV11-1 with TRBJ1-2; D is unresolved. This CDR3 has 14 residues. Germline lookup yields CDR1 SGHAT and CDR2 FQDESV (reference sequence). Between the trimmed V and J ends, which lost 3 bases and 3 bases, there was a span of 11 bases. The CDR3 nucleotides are TGTGCCAGCAGCTTGACTAATGGGGACTATGGCTACACCTTC. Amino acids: CASSLTNGDYGYTF.